Presented here are 27 T cell receptor beta chains from one specimen sequenced in a study of T cell changes during pregnancy in multiple sclerosis (dated by TCRdb to between 2018 and 2021). Library prep was done by the immunoSEQ multiplex PCR assay. TCRdb carries this immuneACCESS record with in-frame sequences only. Its versions omit some clonotypes, under half of them owing to an unresolved V gene in the studies checked, with the rest unexplained. Within this sample are approximately 40,000 clones, with over 85% of them counted one time only. The top ten clones comprise 0.55% to 0.7% of the sample. This specimen was CD4+ T cells from peripheral blood mononuclear cells, taken before pregnancy. The receptors shown here come from a female donor with multiple sclerosis, enrolled in a pregnancy study.

The rearrangement joins TRBV6-6 to TRBJ1-1; no clear D. With 2 bases removed from V and 1 base from J, the gap between germline ends came to 8 bases. Germline CDR1 MNHNY, CDR2 SVGAGI (reference sequence). The CDR3 has 14 amino acids. The CDR3 region is CASSYEGKNTEAFF. CDR3 nucleotides: TGTGCCAGCAGTTACGAGGGTAAGAACACTGAAGCTTTCTTT.

The chain uses TRBV9 and TRBJ1-5; D may be TRBD1 (6 bases). CDR1 is SGDLS and CDR2 is YYNGEE in the germline V gene. The length of the CDR3 is 14 residues. The V end was cut by 4 bases, the J end by 7 bases, with 15 bases between. The CDR3 is CASSPTGIGQPQHF. The DNA for the CDR3 is TGTGCCAGCAGCCCCACAGGGATAGGACAGCCCCAGCATTTT.

The chain carries TRBV9 and TRBJ1-5, with TRBD1 matching over 7 bases. Trimming at V came to 4 bases and at J to 7 bases, leaving 11 bases not matched to a gene. In germline, CDR1 is SGDLS, CDR2 YYNGEE. The length of the CDR3 is 15 residues. In DNA form, the CDR3 reads TGTGCCAGCAGCCCCAGGGGGGAGTCGGGACAGCCCCAGCATTTT. As protein: CASSPRGESGQPQHF.

The V call is TRBV18, the J call TRBJ1-2, with 9 bases fitting TRBD1. The CDR3 is 19 amino acids. Germline V lookup: CDR1 KGHSH, CDR2 LQKENI. J gave up 3 bases and V 3 bases, and 17 bases lay outside the gene matches. In nucleotides, the CDR3 is TGTGCCAGCTCACCTAATCAGATCGGGACAGGGACGGAGGACTATGGCTACACCTTC. It yields the protein CASSPNQIGTGTEDYGYTF.

V gene TRBV4-1 combines with J gene TRBJ2-5, with unresolved D. Looked up from germline, CDR1 is MGHRA and CDR2 is YSYEKL. V was pared by 2 bases and J by 5 bases, with 12 bases between. CDR3 length equals 14 residues. Written as DNA, the CDR3 is TGCGCCAGCAGCCAACCACTCGTACGTGAGACCCAGTACTTC. It specifies CASSQPLVRETQYF.

DNA for the CDR3: TGTGCCAGCAGCTTATGGTTAGCGGGGGCACACAATGAGCAGTTCTTC. It yields the protein CASSLWLAGAHNEQFF. V usage is TRBV7-9 and J usage is TRBJ2-1; 9 nucleotides line up with TRBD2. After removal of 2 bases from V and 5 bases from J, the junction contained 7 bases not matched to a gene. CDR3 length equals 16 residues. The germline CDR1 and CDR2 sequences are SEHNR and FQNEAQ (reference sequence).

CDR3 in amino acids: CASSSTQGDQPQHF. In DNA, the CDR3 is TGTGCCAGCAGCTCAACACAGGGCGATCAGCCCCAGCATTTT. V and J are TRBV7-2 and TRBJ1-5; tentative D call: TRBD1 (6 bases). Deletions cut 4 bases from V and 5 bases from J, with 12 bases between. The CDR3 spans 14 residues. In germline, CDR1 is SGHTA, CDR2 FQGNSA. Drawing the rest from reference TRBV7-2 and TRBJ1-5, the complete variable domain is GAGVSQSPSNKVTEKGKDVELRCDPISGHTALYWYRQSLGQGLEFLIYFQGNSAPDKSGLPSDRFSAERTGGSVSTLTIQRTQQEDSAVYLCASSSTQGDQPQHFGDGTRLSIL.

This clone was seen a handful of times. This chain connects TRBV5-1 to TRBJ2-2, with TRBD1 as a possible D gene (5 bases). CDR1 SGHRS and CDR2 YFSETQ come from the germline V gene. Trimming pared 5 bases from V and 1 base from J, leaving 9 bases between. The CDR3 length is 14 residues. CDR3 sequence (DNA): TGCGCCAGCAGAATCAGGGTGAACACCGGGGAGCTGTTTTTT. Protein: CASRIRVNTGELFF.

The rearrangement links TRBV10-3 to TRBJ1-4; TRBD1 is a possible D gene (5 bases). V was cut by 2 bases and J by 4 bases, with 17 bases left in between. The CDR3 runs 17 residues. CDR1 ENHRY and CDR2 SYGVKD come from the germline V gene. The CDR3 region has the DNA TGTGCCATCAGTGAGACCGAACGCCCAGGGAATAATGAAAAACTGTTTTTT. Encoded protein: CAISETERPGNNEKLFF.

The V gene is TRBV6-1, the J gene TRBJ2-7; 9 bases align to TRBD1. This CDR3 is built from 15 residues. Germline V gives CDR1 MNHNS, CDR2 SASEGT. V lost 2 bases to trimming and J lost 6 bases; unmatched junction nucleotides: 8. CDR3 DNA sequence: TGTGCCAGCAGTGAACCGGGACAGGGTTGGGCCGAGCAGTACTTC. Encoded protein: CASSEPGQGWAEQYF.

V is TRBV9 and J is TRBJ2-7, with D maybe TRBD1 (8 bases). The ends were cut back, 2 bases at V and 2 bases at J, with 17 bases in the middle. Germline V lookup: CDR1 SGDLS, CDR2 YYNGEE. This CDR3 spans 16 amino acids. CDR3 in DNA: TGTGCCAGCAGCGTGGGGGGGGACAGGAGAACCTACGAGCAGTACTTC. This gives the protein CASSVGGDRRTYEQYF.

This clone showed up just once. The chain couples TRBV5-1 to TRBJ1-1; TRBD1 matches at 9 bases. Germline assignment: CDR1 SGHRS and CDR2 YFSETQ. This CDR3 is built from 13 residues. V shed 6 bases, J shed 3 bases, and the junction held 3 bases outside the gene matches. CDR3 region: CASNRGLDTEAFF. Written as DNA, the CDR3 is TGCGCCAGCAACAGGGGGCTCGACACTGAAGCTTTCTTT.

CDR3 nucleotide sequence: TGCACCAGCAGCCAAGCAGGGGGCGGGGCTTTCTTT. Its translation is CTSSQAGGGAFF. The gene calls are TRBV1 and TRBJ1-1; the D call TRBD1 from the table was never checked on the DNA. TRBV1 is a documented pseudogene. CDR3 length equals 12 residues.

The chain couples TRBV5-6 to TRBJ1-6; D may be TRBD1 (6 bases). With 1 base removed from V and 9 bases from J, the gap between germline ends came to 11 bases. There are 14 residues in the CDR3. CDR1 is SGHDT and CDR2 is YYEEEE in the germline V gene. The CDR3 DNA follows: TGTGCCAGCAGCTTGAGGACAGTTATTTCACCCCTCCACTTT. It specifies CASSLRTVISPLHF.

The chain links TRBV6-6 to TRBJ1-5, with TRBD1 matching over 7 bases. V was clipped by 8 bases and J by 5 bases; unmatched bases: 6. This CDR3 comprises 13 residues. The germline V gene encodes CDR1 MNHNY and CDR2 SVGAGI (reference sequence). The CDR3 loop is CASRGQVHQPQHF. The CDR3 nucleotides are TGTGCCAGCCGCGGACAGGTCCATCAGCCCCAGCATTTT.

The table lists this clone with a count of one. J is TRBJ2-2 and V is TRBV11-1; possibly TRBD1 for D (8 bases). The CDR3 covers 16 residues. The V end lost 5 bases, the J end lost 6 bases, and 19 bases lay between the germline ends. Germline loops: CDR1 SGHAT, CDR2 FQDESV (reference sequence). The CDR3 sequence: CASSPRTGRGSGELFF. The CDR3 coding sequence is TGTGCCAGCAGCCCCCGGACAGGGAGGGGGTCCGGGGAGCTGTTTTTT.

The chain carries TRBV5-1 and TRBJ2-5, with D perhaps TRBD1 (5 bases). The CDR3 spans 16 residues. Deletions cut 0 bases from V and 5 bases from J, with 17 bases between. Germline V gene lookup returns CDR1 SGHRS and CDR2 YFSETQ. CDR3 residues: CASSLGAGWIDETQYF. In nucleotides, the CDR3 is TGCGCCAGCAGCTTGGGGGCAGGGTGGATCGACGAGACCCAGTACTTC.

This clone occurred once. The rearrangement uses TRBV6-1 and TRBJ2-1; D is unresolved. The CDR3 is made up of 12 amino acids. V gave up 8 bases and J gave up 0 bases, with 5 bases separating them. CDR1 MNHNS and CDR2 SASEGT come from the germline V gene. Written as DNA, the CDR3 is TGTGCCAGCGAGGTCTCCTACAATGAGCAGTTCTTC. Amino acids: CASEVSYNEQFF.

V gene TRBV10-2 combines with J gene TRBJ1-5, with 7 bases lining up with TRBD1. CDR1 and CDR2 (germline): WSHSY, SAAADI. The CDR3 totals 14 residues. Losses at the gene ends were 6 bases for V and 4 bases for J; bases not matched to a gene: 6. The chain's CDR3 is CASRGTASNQPQHF. CDR3 nucleotides: TGCGCCAGCAGAGGGACAGCGAGTAATCAGCCCCAGCATTTT.

This rearrangement joins TRBV2 to TRBJ2-2; 8 bases line up with TRBD1. Germline loops: CDR1 SNHLY, CDR2 FYNNEI. Trimming at V came to 10 bases and at J to 0 bases, leaving 4 bases not matched to a gene. The CDR3 sequence is 14 residues long. This CDR3 reads CATRDRSNTGELFF. CDR3 coding DNA: TGTGCCACTAGGGACAGGTCGAACACCGGGGAGCTGTTTTTT.

The chain has TRBV6-1 and TRBJ2-7; the D gene is possibly TRBD1 (6 bases). The CDR3 spans 15 residues. Germline V gene data show CDR1 as MNHNS and CDR2 as SASEGT. V was clipped by 7 bases and J by 3 bases, with 19 bases between them. The CDR3 DNA follows: TGTGCCAGCACCTACCTGGTGACAGGAGGCTACGAGCAGTACTTC. As protein: CASTYLVTGGYEQYF.

This clone was counted once. The chain couples TRBV5-1 to TRBJ2-2; TRBD1 aligns across 9 bases. The CDR3 has 16 residues. Germline-derived CDR1 and CDR2 are SGHRS and YFSETQ. Trimming at V came to 6 bases and at J to 4 bases, leaving 10 bases not matched to a gene. The CDR3 is CASKLGQGIVTGELFF. The CDR3, as DNA: TGCGCCAGCAAACTAGGACAGGGGATAGTCACCGGGGAGCTGTTTTTT.

This clone was observed once. This sequence joins TRBV2 and TRBJ2-7, with TRBD1 identical over 8 bases. V lost 7 bases and J lost 2; bases outside the gene matches: 7. Germline V gene lookup returns CDR1 SNHLY and CDR2 FYNNEI. The CDR3 is 14 amino acids. The CDR3 protein is CASNGWTGTYEQYF. As DNA, the CDR3 is TGTGCCAGCAACGGATGGACAGGGACCTACGAGCAGTACTTC. The variable domain in full, with the rest retrieved from reference TRBV2 and TRBJ2-7, is EPEVTQTPSHQVTQMGQEVILRCVPISNHLYFYWYRQILGQKVEFLVSFYNNEISEKSEIFDDQFSVERPDGSNFTLKIRSTKLEDSAMYFCASNGWTGTYEQYFGPGTRLTVT.

This chain links TRBV6-1 with TRBJ1-2, with 7 bases lining up with TRBD1. V was pared by 0 bases and J by 8 bases, with 9 bases of the junction left unmatched. The CDR3 has 15 residues. Germline values: CDR1 MNHNS, CDR2 SASEGT. The CDR3 loop reads CASSEAGIQGKGYTF. CDR3 nucleotide sequence: TGTGCCAGCAGTGAAGCGGGGATACAGGGGAAGGGCTACACCTTC.

The genes are TRBV2 and TRBJ1-1, with a weak D call TRBD1 (5 bases). Germline CDR1 is SNHLY and CDR2 is FYNNEI. The V end lost 5 bases, the J end lost 5 bases, and 12 bases lay between the germline ends. This CDR3 spans 13 amino acids. The CDR3 nucleotides read TGTGCCAGCAGTTTCTACAGGCGGACTGAAGCTTTCTTT. This translates into CASSFYRRTEAFF.

This rearrangement joins TRBV7-2 to TRBJ2-7, with 8 bases that match TRBD2. This CDR3 is built from 14 residues. Per germline, CDR1 SGHTA and CDR2 FQGNSA. V was clipped by 2 bases and J by 6 bases; unmatched bases: 6. This CDR3 reads CASSLRRGEGEQYF. CDR3 DNA sequence: TGTGCCAGCAGCTTAAGGCGGGGGGAGGGCGAGCAGTACTTC.

The chain couples TRBV9 to TRBJ2-2; no definite D call. Germline lookup yields CDR1 SGDLS and CDR2 YYNGEE. V was trimmed by 7 bases and J by 2 bases, leaving 12 bases between them. This CDR3 has 14 amino acids. This CDR3 reads CASQEVVNTGELFF. CDR3 nucleotide sequence: TGTGCCAGCCAAGAGGTAGTCAACACCGGGGAGCTGTTTTTT.